The source of this T cell receptor (beta chain) is a study of blood T cell repertoires in COVID-19. Whole-study context: T cells, B-cell-depleted T cells, or PBMCs supplied cDNA or gDNA.

As processed by the authors: Reference gene primer amplification in the assay estimated nucleated cell counts. Sequencing was performed with immunoSEQ multiplex PCR; in TCRdb, only in-frame clones are kept and a portion is missing. V and J calls and clone size come straight from that table; D and trimming were deduced from the DNA. The table has 120,000 or so clones, more than 90% seen once. CDR3 length: 12 amino acids. V lost 2 bases, J lost 11 bases, and 6 bases stayed unmatched. From germline, CDR1 is GTSNPN and CDR2 SVGIG (reference sequence). Seattle's cohort entered during active infection and was followed longitudinally.

This sequence was found in a man aged 55 to 70 with COVID-19, enrolled during active disease. The genes are TRBV30 and TRBJ1-1; 9 bases agree with TRBD1. Material for sequencing was peripheral blood. CDR3 sequence: CAWSTWDRVAFF. For the CDR3, the DNA is TGTGCCTGGAGTACTTGGGACAGGGTGGCTTTCTTT.